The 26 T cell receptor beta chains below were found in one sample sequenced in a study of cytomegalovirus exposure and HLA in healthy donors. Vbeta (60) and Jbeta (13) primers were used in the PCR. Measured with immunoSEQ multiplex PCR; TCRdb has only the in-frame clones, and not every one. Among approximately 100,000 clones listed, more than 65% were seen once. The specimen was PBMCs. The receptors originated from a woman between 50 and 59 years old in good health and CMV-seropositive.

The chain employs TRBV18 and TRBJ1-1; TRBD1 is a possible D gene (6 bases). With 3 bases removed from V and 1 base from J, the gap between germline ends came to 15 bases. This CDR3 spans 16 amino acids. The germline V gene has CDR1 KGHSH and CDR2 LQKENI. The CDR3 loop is CASSPARGGQNTEAFF. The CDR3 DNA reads TGTGCCAGCTCACCCGCCCGGGGGGGGCAGAACACTGAAGCTTTCTTT.

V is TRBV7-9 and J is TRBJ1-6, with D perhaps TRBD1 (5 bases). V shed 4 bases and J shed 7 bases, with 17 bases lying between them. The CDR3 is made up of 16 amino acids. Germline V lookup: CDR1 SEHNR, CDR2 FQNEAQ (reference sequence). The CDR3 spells CASSSPTGRANSPLHF. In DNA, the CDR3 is TGTGCCAGCAGCTCCCCCACAGGCAGGGCCAATTCACCCCTCCACTTT.

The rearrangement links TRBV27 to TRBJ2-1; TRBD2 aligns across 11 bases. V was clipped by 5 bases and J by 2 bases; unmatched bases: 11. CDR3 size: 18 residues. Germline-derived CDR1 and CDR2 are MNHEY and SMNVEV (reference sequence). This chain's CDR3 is CASSTIAGGPSAYNEQFF. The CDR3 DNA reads TGTGCCAGCAGTACCATAGCGGGGGGGCCATCTGCCTACAATGAGCAGTTCTTC.

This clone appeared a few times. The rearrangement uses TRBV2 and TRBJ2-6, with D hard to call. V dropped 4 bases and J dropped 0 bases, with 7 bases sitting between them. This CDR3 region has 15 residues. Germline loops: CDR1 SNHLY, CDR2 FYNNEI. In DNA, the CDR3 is TGTGCCAGCAGTGGGCTTTTCTCTGGGGCCAACGTCCTGACTTTC. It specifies CASSGLFSGANVLTF.

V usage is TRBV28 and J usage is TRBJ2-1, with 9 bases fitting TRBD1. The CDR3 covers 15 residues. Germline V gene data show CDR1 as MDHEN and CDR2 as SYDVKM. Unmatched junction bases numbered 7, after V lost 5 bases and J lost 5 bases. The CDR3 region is CASSLLDRGDNEQFF. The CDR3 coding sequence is TGTGCCAGCAGTCTCTTGGACAGGGGAGACAATGAGCAGTTCTTC.

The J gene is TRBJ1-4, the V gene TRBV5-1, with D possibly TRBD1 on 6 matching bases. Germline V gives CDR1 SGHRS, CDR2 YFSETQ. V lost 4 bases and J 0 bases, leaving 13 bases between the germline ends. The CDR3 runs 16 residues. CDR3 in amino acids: CASSLGQISTNEKLFF. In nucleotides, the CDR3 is TGCGCCAGCAGCCTCGGACAGATTTCAACTAATGAAAAACTGTTTTTT.

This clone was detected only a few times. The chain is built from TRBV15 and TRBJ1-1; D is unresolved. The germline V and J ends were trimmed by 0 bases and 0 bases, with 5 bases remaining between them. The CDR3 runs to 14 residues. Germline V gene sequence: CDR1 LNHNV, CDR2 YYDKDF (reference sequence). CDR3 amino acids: CATSRDRMNTEAFF. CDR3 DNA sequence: TGTGCCACCAGCAGAGACAGGATGAACACTGAAGCTTTCTTT.

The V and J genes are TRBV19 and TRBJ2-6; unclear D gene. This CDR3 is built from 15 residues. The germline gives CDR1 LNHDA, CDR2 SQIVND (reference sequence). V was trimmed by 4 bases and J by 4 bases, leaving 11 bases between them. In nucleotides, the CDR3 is TGTGCCAGTAGTAAGCCCCCAGGCGGGGCCAACGTCCTGACTTTC. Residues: CASSKPPGGANVLTF.

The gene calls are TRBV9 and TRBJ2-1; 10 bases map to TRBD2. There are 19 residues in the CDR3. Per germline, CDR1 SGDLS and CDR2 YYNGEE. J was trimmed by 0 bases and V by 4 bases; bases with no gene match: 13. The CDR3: CASSHPLAGGRSSYNEQFF. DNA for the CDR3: TGTGCCAGCAGCCATCCCTTAGCGGGGGGCCGCAGCTCCTACAATGAGCAGTTCTTC.

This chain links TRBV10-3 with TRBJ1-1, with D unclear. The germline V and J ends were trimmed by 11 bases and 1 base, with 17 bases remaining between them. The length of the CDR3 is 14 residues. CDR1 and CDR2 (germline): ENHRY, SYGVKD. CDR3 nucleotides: TGTGCCGCCACTGGGCGGGTTGAGAACACTGAAGCTTTCTTT. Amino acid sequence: CAATGRVENTEAFF.

CDR3 region: CSAQRGDATDTQYF. In nucleotides, the CDR3 is TGCAGCGCCCAGCGGGGGGATGCTACAGATACGCAGTATTTT. This sequence joins TRBV29-1 and TRBJ2-3, with 9 bases aligning to TRBD2. V shed 7 bases, J shed 3 bases, and the junction held 8 bases outside the gene matches. This CDR3 has 14 residues. The germline CDR1 and CDR2 sequences are SQVTM and ANQGSEA.

The CDR3 reads CASSPAGTGNSPLHF. Written as DNA, the CDR3 is TGTGCCAGCAGCCCGGCCGGGACAGGAAATTCACCCCTCCACTTT. The chain recombines TRBV7-9 with TRBJ1-6, with 8 positions matching TRBD1. J gave up 7 bases and V 5 bases, and 7 bases lay outside the gene matches. Germline V gene sequence: CDR1 SEHNR, CDR2 FQNEAQ (reference sequence). CDR3 length equals 15 residues.

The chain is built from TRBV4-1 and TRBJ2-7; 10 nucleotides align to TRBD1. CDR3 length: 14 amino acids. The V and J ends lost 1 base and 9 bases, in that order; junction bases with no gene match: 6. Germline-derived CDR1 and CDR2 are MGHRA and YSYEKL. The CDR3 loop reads CASSQAGQGVGQYF. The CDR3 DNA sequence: TGCGCCAGCAGCCAAGCAGGACAGGGGGTAGGGCAGTACTTC.

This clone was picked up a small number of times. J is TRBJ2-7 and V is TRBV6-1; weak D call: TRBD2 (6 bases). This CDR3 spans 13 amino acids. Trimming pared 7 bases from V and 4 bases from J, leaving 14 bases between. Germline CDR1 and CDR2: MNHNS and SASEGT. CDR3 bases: TGTGCCAGCAACCAGGAGGGACTGTACGAGCAGTACTTC. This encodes CASNQEGLYEQYF.

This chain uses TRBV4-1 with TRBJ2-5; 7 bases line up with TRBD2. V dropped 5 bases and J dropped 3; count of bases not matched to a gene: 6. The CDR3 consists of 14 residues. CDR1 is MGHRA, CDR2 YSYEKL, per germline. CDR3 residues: CASSYGGGEETQYF. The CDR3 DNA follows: TGCGCCAGCAGCTATGGTGGGGGGGAAGAGACCCAGTACTTC.

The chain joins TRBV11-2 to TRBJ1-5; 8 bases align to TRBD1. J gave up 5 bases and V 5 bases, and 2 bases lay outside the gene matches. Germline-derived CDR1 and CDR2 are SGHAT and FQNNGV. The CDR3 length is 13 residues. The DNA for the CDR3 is TGTGCCAGCAGCCTGACAGGGGATCAGCCCCAGCATTTT. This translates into CASSLTGDQPQHF. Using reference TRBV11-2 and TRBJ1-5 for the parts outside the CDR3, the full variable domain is EAGVAQSPRYKIIEKRQSVAFWCNPISGHATLYWYQQILGQGPKLLIQFQNNGVVDDSQLPKDRFSAERLKGVDSTLKIQPAKLEDSAVYLCASSLTGDQPQHFGDGTRLSIL.

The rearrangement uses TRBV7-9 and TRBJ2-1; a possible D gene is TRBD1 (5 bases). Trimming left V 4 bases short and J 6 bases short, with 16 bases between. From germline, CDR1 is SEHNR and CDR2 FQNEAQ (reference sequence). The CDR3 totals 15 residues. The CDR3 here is CASSSWVDQGNEQFF. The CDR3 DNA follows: TGTGCCAGCAGCTCCTGGGTAGATCAGGGCAATGAGCAGTTCTTC.

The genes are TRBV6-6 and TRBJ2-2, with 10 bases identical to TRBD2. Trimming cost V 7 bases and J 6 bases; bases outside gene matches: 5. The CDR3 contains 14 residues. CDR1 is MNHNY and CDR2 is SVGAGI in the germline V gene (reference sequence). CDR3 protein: CASIAGLAAGELFF. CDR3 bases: TGTGCCAGCATCGCAGGACTAGCGGCCGGGGAGCTGTTTTTT.

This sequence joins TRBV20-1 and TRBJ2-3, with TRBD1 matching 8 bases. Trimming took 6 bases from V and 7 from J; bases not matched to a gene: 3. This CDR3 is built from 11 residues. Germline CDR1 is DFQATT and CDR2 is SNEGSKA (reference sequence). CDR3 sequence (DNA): TGCAGTGCAGACAGGGGCAATACGCAGTATTTT. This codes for CSADRGNTQYF.

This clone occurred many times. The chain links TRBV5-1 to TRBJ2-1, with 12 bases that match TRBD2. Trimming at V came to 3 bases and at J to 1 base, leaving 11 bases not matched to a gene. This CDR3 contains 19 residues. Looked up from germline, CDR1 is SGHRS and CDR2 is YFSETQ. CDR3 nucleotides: TGCGCCAGCAGCTCCGAGGGGATCGGACTAGCGGGGTCCTACAATGAGCAGTTCTTC. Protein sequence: CASSSEGIGLAGSYNEQFF.

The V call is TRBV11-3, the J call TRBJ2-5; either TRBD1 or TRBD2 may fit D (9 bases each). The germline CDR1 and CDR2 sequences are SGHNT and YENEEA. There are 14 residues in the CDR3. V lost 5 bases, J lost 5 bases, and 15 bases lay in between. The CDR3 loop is CASSLAGTGETQYF. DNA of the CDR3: TGTGCCAGCAGCCTAGCGGGGACAGGGGAGACCCAGTACTTC.

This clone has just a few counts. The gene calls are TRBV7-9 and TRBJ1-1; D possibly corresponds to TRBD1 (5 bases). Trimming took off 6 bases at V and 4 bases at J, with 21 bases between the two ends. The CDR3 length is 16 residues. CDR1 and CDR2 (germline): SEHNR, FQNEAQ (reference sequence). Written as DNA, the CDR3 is TGTGCCAGCAGTTCCCTGGGGACTATTCCGGGCACTGAAGCTTTCTTT. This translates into CASSSLGTIPGTEAFF.

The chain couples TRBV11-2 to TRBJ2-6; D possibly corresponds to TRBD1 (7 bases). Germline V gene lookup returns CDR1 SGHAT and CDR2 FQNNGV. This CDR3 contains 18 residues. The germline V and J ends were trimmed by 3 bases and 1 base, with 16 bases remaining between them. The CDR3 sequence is CASSLEGQSSSGANVLTF. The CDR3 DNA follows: TGTGCCAGCAGCTTGGAGGGACAGAGCTCTTCTGGGGCCAACGTCCTGACTTTC.

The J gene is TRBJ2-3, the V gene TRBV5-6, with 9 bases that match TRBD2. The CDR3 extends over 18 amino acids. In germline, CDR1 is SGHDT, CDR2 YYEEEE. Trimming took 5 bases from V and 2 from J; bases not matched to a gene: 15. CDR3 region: CASSSLAGRGDYTDTQYF. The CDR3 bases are TGTGCCAGCAGTTCTCTAGCGGGGAGGGGGGATTACACAGATACGCAGTATTTT.

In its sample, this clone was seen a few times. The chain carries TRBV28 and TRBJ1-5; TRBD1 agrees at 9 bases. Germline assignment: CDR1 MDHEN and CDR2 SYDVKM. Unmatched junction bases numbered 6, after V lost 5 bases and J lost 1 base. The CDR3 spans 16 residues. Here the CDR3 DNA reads TGTGCCAGCAGTCCATCAACAGGGGGCAGCAATCAGCCCCAGCATTTT. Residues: CASSPSTGGSNQPQHF.

CDR3 DNA: TGTGCCAGCAGTTCCCTGGGACAGGGCTGGAACACTGAAGCTTTCTTT. Protein sequence: CASSSLGQGWNTEAFF. This chain joins TRBV28 and TRBJ1-1, with 9 nucleotides matching TRBD1. The J segment lost 1 base and the V segment lost 4 bases, leaving 7 bases of the junction unmatched. The length of the CDR3 is 16 residues. Germline CDR1 MDHEN, CDR2 SYDVKM.